The clone carrying this T cell receptor beta chain was seen a few times. Its cognate antigen is unknown. The sample belongs to a study of beta chain features in type 1 diabetes. Whole-study results and caveats: Shorter TCRB CDR3s, moderately but significantly so, marked every one of the four CD4+ subsets in Type 1 diabetes patients.

The entirety of the isolated RNA underwent reverse transcription, so expressed TCRB transcripts were sequenced. TCRdb keeps only in-frame clones here, not all; method: immunoSEQ multiplex PCR. The repertoire holds 150,000 to 200,000 clones, with around 9% as singletons. The source of this sequence is a woman aged 25 to 39 with type 1 diabetes. Source material: central memory CD4+ T cells from blood.

CDR3 amino acids: CSGRTDSDYGYTF. CDR3 nucleotide sequence: TGCAGCGGACGGACGGACTCTGACTATGGCTACACCTTC. This sequence joins TRBV29-1 and TRBJ1-2; D ambiguous. Germline loops: CDR1 SQVTM, CDR2 ANQGSEA. V shed 7 bases and J shed 3 bases, with 15 bases lying between them. The CDR3 loop spans 13 amino acids.